One and the same sample provided the 9 T cell receptor beta chains below, sequenced in a study of cytomegalovirus exposure and HLA in healthy donors. Primers included in the PCR were 60 Vbeta and 13 Jbeta primers. Data came from immunoSEQ multiplex PCR; TCRdb stores just in-frame clones and leaves some out. This sample has fewer than 110,000 clones; approximately 66% occur once, and the top ten carry 3% to 4%. Input material: PBMCs. The receptors shown here come from a woman aged 45-60 years in good health and CMV-seronegative.

This chain joins TRBV19 and TRBJ1-6; no reliable D call. The CDR3 is 15 residues long. From germline, CDR1 is LNHDA and CDR2 SQIVND (reference sequence). Trimming cost V 3 bases and J 6 bases, with 12 bases left between them. This CDR3 is CASSIRGEGNSPLHF. The CDR3 nucleotides read TGTGCCAGTAGTATTCGTGGGGAGGGTAATTCACCCCTCCACTTT.

The chain recombines TRBV4-2 with TRBJ2-5; 11 nucleotides align to TRBD2. V lost 3 bases, J lost 5 bases, and 5 bases stayed unmatched. CDR3 length: 15 amino acids. The germline V gene encodes CDR1 LGHNA and CDR2 YNFKEQ. In DNA, the CDR3 is TGTGCCAGCAGCCATCTAGCGGGGGGTTTGGAGACCCAGTACTTC. It is translated as CASSHLAGGLETQYF.

This sequence joins TRBV27 and TRBJ2-5, with D unresolved. There are 13 residues in the CDR3. Trimming left V 3 bases short and J 5 bases short, with 10 bases between. Per the germline V gene, CDR1 is MNHEY and CDR2 is SMNVEV (reference sequence). The CDR3 spells CASSFAPRETQYF. The DNA for the CDR3 is TGTGCCAGCAGTTTCGCCCCTAGGGAGACCCAGTACTTC.

The CDR3 coding sequence is TGTGCCAGCAGTTCGCGACCAGGGACTAGCCGCTACGAGCAGTACTTC. Its translation: CASSSRPGTSRYEQYF. The chain is built from TRBV28 and TRBJ2-7; 9 nucleotides line up with TRBD2. The germline V gene encodes CDR1 MDHEN and CDR2 SYDVKM. This CDR3 is 16 amino acids long. J lost 3 bases, V lost 4 bases, and 10 bases had no gene match. Variable domain in full (rest from reference TRBV28 and TRBJ2-7): DVKVTQSSRYLVKRTGEKVFLECVQDMDHENMFWYRQDPGLGLRLIYFSYDVKMKEKGDIPEGYSVSREKKERFSLILESASTNQTSMYLCASSSRPGTSRYEQYFGPGTRLTVT.

There are a few counts of this clone. This chain joins TRBV19 and TRBJ1-4; no clear D gene. The CDR3 loop spans 15 amino acids. V was pared by 6 bases and J by 0 bases, with 11 bases between. Germline V gene data show CDR1 as LNHDA and CDR2 as SQIVND (reference sequence). The CDR3 sequence is CASRRAHATNEKLFF. CDR3 DNA: TGTGCCAGTAGGCGGGCCCATGCAACTAATGAAAAACTGTTTTTT.

In its sample, this clone was seen a few times. This chain links TRBV5-4 with TRBJ2-5; 7 nucleotides line up with TRBD1. The closer fit of TRBJ2-7 to the DNA end suggests the J call may be wrong. This CDR3 has 14 amino acids. CDR1 and CDR2 (germline): SGHNT, YYREEE (reference sequence). As DNA, the CDR3 is TGTGCCAGCAGCAGGGACAGCAGCTCCTACGAGCAGTACTTC. This gives the protein CASSRDSSSYEQYF.

The V and J genes are TRBV28 and TRBJ2-5; 7 bases match TRBD1. V gave up 6 bases and J gave up 5 bases; unmatched junction bases: 6. CDR3 length: 13 amino acids. The germline V gene has CDR1 MDHEN and CDR2 SYDVKM. DNA of the CDR3: TGTGCCAGCAGAAGACAGGGTGAGGAGACCCAGTACTTC. Translating gives CASRRQGEETQYF.

This sequence joins TRBV4-3 and TRBJ2-6; D not certain. V was pared by 0 bases and J by 11 bases, with 14 bases between. CDR3 length: 15 amino acids. Germline CDR1 reads LGHNA; CDR2 reads YSLEER. This CDR3 reads CASSQDMGPSDVLTF. The CDR3 coding sequence is TGCGCCAGCAGCCAAGATATGGGCCCCAGTGACGTCCTGACTTTC.

The chain links TRBV18 to TRBJ1-1; 7 nucleotides match TRBD1. CDR3 size: 16 residues. Trimming cost V 5 bases and J 3 bases; bases outside gene matches: 12. The germline CDR1 and CDR2 sequences are KGHSH and LQKENI. CDR3 DNA: TGTGCCAGCTCAAACAGGGGCGACGTTTGGGACACTGAAGCTTTCTTT. Residues: CASSNRGDVWDTEAFF.